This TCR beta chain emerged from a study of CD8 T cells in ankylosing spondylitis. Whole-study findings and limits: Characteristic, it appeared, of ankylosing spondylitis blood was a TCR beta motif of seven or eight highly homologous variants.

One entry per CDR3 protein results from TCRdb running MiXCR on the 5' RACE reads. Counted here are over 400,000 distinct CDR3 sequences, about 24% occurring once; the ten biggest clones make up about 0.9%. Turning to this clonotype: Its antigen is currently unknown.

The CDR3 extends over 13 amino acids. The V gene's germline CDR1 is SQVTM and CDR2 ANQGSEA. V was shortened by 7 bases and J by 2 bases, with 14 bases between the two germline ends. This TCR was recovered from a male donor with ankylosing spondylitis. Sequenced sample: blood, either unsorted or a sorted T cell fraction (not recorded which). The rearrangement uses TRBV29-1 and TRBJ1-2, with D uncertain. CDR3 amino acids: CSGAADGNYGYTF. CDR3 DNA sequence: TGCAGCGGAGCCGCCGACGGCAACTATGGCTACACCTTC.